The 8 T cell receptor beta chains below all came from one sample that was sequenced in a study of blood T cell repertoires in COVID-19 (dated by TCRdb to the early 2020s). Receptor amplification or capture employed the immunoSEQ multiplex PCR assay. TCRdb carries this immuneACCESS record with in-frame sequences only. Its versions omit some clonotypes, under half of them owing to an unresolved V gene in the studies checked, with the rest unexplained. The sample has roughly 230,000 clones on record, roughly 84% of them singletons. Clones ranked in the top ten supply roughly 6.7% of the sample. Sequenced: PBMCs or T cells enriched from blood (not recorded which). The receptors here all came from a woman in her forties or fifties who had been exposed to COVID-19.

The V gene is TRBV27, the J gene TRBJ1-1; 9 bases align to TRBD1. The CDR3 has 16 amino acids. Germline-derived CDR1 and CDR2 are MNHEY and SMNVEV (reference sequence). The ends lost 5 bases at V and 3 bases at J; junction bases unmatched: 10. The CDR3 loop reads CASSTSGTGKYTEAFF. The CDR3 DNA follows: TGTGCCAGCAGTACTTCCGGGACAGGGAAGTACACTGAAGCTTTCTTT.

J is TRBJ2-5 and V is TRBV15, with 7 bases matching TRBD1. Germline trimming cut 5 bases from V and 2 bases from J; bases unmatched to any gene: 5. Germline V gene data show CDR1 as LNHNV and CDR2 as YYDKDF (reference sequence). CDR3 size: 14 residues. CDR3 residues: CATSYDRAQETQYF. CDR3 nucleotides: TGTGCCACCAGCTACGACAGGGCTCAAGAGACCCAGTACTTC.

V is TRBV7-9 and J is TRBJ1-1; 8 bases match TRBD1. With 10 bases clipped from V and 0 bases from J, the junction kept 16 bases outside the gene matches. Per germline, CDR1 SEHNR and CDR2 FQNEAQ (reference sequence). This CDR3 contains 17 residues. The CDR3 reads CAIPTRMTGALNTEAFF. CDR3 sequence (DNA): TGTGCCATCCCCACGAGGATGACAGGGGCCCTGAACACTGAAGCTTTCTTT.

This chain links TRBV7-2 with TRBJ2-2; TRBD2 matches 7 bases. V shed 9 bases, J shed 0 bases, and the junction held 7 bases outside the gene matches. The germline CDR1 and CDR2 sequences are SGHTA and FQGNSA. The length of the CDR3 is 15 residues. Written as DNA, the CDR3 is TGTGCCAGTAAGCCTAGCGGAGCGAACACCGGGGAGCTGTTTTTT. Translating gives CASKPSGANTGELFF.

The V and J genes are TRBV19 and TRBJ1-1; the D gene is possibly TRBD1 (6 bases). The V and J ends lost 3 bases and 5 bases respectively, with 10 bases between them. The germline gives CDR1 LNHDA, CDR2 SQIVND (reference sequence). The CDR3 totals 13 residues. The DNA of the CDR3 is TGTGCCAGTAGTATGGGGGGGCTGACTGAAGCTTTCTTT. This encodes CASSMGGLTEAFF. Combining the CDR3 with reference TRBV19 and TRBJ1-1 gives the whole variable domain DGGITQSPKYLFRKEGQNVTLSCEQNLNHDAMYWYRQDPGQGLRLIYYSQIVNDFQKGDIAEGYSVSREKKESFPLTVTSAQKNPTAFYLCASSMGGLTEAFFGQGTRLTVV.

The chain couples TRBV11-2 to TRBJ2-3, with 8 bases aligning to TRBD2. Trimming at V came to 8 bases and at J to 4 bases, leaving 8 bases not matched to a gene. The CDR3 loop spans 14 amino acids. The germline CDR1 and CDR2 sequences are SGHAT and FQNNGV. Here the CDR3 reads CASALAGKADTQYF. The DNA for the CDR3 is TGTGCCAGCGCATTAGCGGGGAAGGCAGATACGCAGTATTTT.

The CDR3 bases are TGTGCCAGCAGCCAAGATCTGGGGGGACCTGGAAACACCATATATTTT. Its protein product is CASSQDLGGPGNTIYF. This chain connects TRBV14 to TRBJ1-3; TRBD1 might be the D (5 bases). Germline V gives CDR1 SGHDN, CDR2 FVKESK. Trimming removed 0 bases from V and 2 bases from J, with 11 bases in between. The CDR3 length is 16 residues.

The chain has TRBV13 and TRBJ2-1; a weak D match, TRBD1 (5 bases). Germline V gene lookup returns CDR1 PRHDT and CDR2 FYEKMQ (reference sequence). Trimming shortened V by 5 bases and J by 8 bases, and 16 bases separated the two germline ends. This CDR3 region has 14 residues. In DNA, the CDR3 is TGTGCCAGCAGCCCCAGGGCTCAGGGTCATGAGCAGTTCTTC. It specifies CASSPRAQGHEQFF.